These 20 T cell receptor beta chains were sequenced from one sample in a study of read filtering for tumor transcriptome and immune sequencing. Molecular barcoded adaptors covering alpha/delta and beta/gamma chains were used on roughly 400 ng RNA. Using its own MiXCR run on the reads, TCRdb lists one record per CDR3 protein. The sample yields some 130,000 distinct CDR3 sequences, roughly 13% seen once. Sequencing used a population of CD138-negative cells sorted from bone marrow. The receptor source for this set is a donor at least 40 years old with multiple myeloma.

This clonotype was detected ten times or more. This chain links TRBV6-5 with TRBJ2-7; 7 bases match TRBD2. The germline V gene encodes CDR1 MNHEY and CDR2 SVGAGI. Losses at the gene ends were 6 bases for V and 2 bases for J; bases not matched to a gene: 4. There are 13 residues in the CDR3. DNA for the CDR3: TGTGCCAGCAGGAGCGGGGCTCCCTACGAGCAGTACTTC. Amino acid sequence: CASRSGAPYEQYF.

With respect to this clonotype: This may come from a read error, since a much larger clone is one base off. This chain uses TRBV29-1 with TRBJ2-7; perhaps TRBD1 as D (6 bases). Germline V lookup: CDR1 SQVTM, CDR2 ANQGSEA. The ends were cut back, 3 bases at V and 2 bases at J, with 11 bases in the middle. This CDR3 has 13 residues. The CDR3 bases are TGCAGCGTTGACCCGACAGGTCCCTACGAGCAGTACTTC. It yields the protein CSVDPTGPYEQYF.

This clonotype showed up many times. The V and J genes are TRBV20-1 and TRBJ2-3, with a tentative D call TRBD2 (5 bases). The CDR3 runs to 13 residues. With 6 bases removed from V and 4 bases from J, the gap between germline ends came to 14 bases. Germline V gene data show CDR1 as DFQATT and CDR2 as SNEGSKA (reference sequence). The CDR3: CSARYPGADTQYF. CDR3 in DNA: TGCAGTGCCCGATACCCCGGGGCAGATACGCAGTATTTT.

The sample holds a few counts of this clonotype. CDR3: CASSLSMDAIYEQYF. The CDR3 DNA sequence: TGTGCCAGCAGTTTATCTATGGACGCCATCTACGAGCAGTACTTC. The chain joins TRBV27 to TRBJ2-7; D unclear. Germline CDR1 reads MNHEY; CDR2 reads SMNVEV (reference sequence). CDR3 length: 15 amino acids. Trimming took off 0 bases at V and 3 bases at J, with 12 bases between the two ends.

This clonotype came up many times. The chain links TRBV5-1 to TRBJ2-7; 8 nucleotides line up with TRBD2. The CDR3 has 15 residues. V trimming: 5 bases; J trimming: 0 bases; junction bases outside the gene matches: 7. Germline V gene sequence: CDR1 SGHRS, CDR2 YFSETQ. CDR3 in amino acids: CASRVTGGNSYEQYF. The DNA for the CDR3 is TGCGCCAGCAGAGTGACGGGGGGGAACTCCTACGAGCAGTACTTC.

The rearrangement links TRBV13 to TRBJ2-2; 7 bases agree with TRBD1. Trimming took 5 bases from V and 5 from J; bases not matched to a gene: 8. CDR3 length equals 15 residues. Germline V gives CDR1 PRHDT, CDR2 FYEKMQ (reference sequence). For the CDR3, the DNA is TGTGCCAGCAGCCTACAGGGGCTCAGGACCGGGGAGCTGTTTTTT. Translating it yields CASSLQGLRTGELFF.

This clonotype has at least ten counts. This chain links TRBV12-3 or TRBV12-4 with TRBJ1-6; D gene unclear. The CDR3 sequence is 17 residues long. V lost 3 bases and J 0 bases, leaving 12 bases between the germline ends. DNA for the CDR3: TGTGCCAGCAGTTTCCCCTCGGGGAGCTCCTATAATTCACCCCTCCACTTT. Its translation is CASSFPSGSSYNSPLHF.

This clonotype was detected many times. The rearrangement uses TRBV12-3 or TRBV12-4 and TRBJ2-5; the D is unclear. This CDR3 contains 13 residues. The V gene lost 7 bases and the J gene lost 4 bases, with 13 bases spanning the gap. The CDR3: CASKRSGGETQYF. In DNA, the CDR3 is TGTGCCAGCAAAAGGTCTGGTGGAGAGACCCAGTACTTC.

This clonotype was recorded at least ten times. The chain couples TRBV7-3 to TRBJ1-5; 10 nucleotides match TRBD1. Germline CDR1 and CDR2: SGHTA and FQGTGA. The CDR3 totals 17 residues. Unmatched junction bases numbered 12, after V lost 3 bases and J lost 7 bases. The DNA of the CDR3 is TGTGCCAGCAGCTTGTGCGGACAGGGGGATTTGAGGCAGCCCCAGCATTTT. Translated: CASSLCGQGDLRQPQHF.

In this sample, this clonotype turned up a few times. The rearrangement uses TRBV19 and TRBJ2-7; TRBD1 is a possible D gene (6 bases). The CDR3 consists of 14 residues. V was pared by 2 bases and J by 2 bases, with 10 bases between. In germline, CDR1 is LNHDA, CDR2 SQIVND (reference sequence). The CDR3 DNA sequence: TGTGCCAGTAGTATACAGGGGAACCCCTACGAGCAGTACTTC. It encodes CASSIQGNPYEQYF.

The chain recombines TRBV6-6 with TRBJ2-5; 7 bases fit TRBD1. The CDR3 is 14 residues long. The V gene's germline CDR1 is MNHNY and CDR2 SVGAGI (reference sequence). Trimming removed 5 bases from V and 4 bases from J; junction bases left unmatched: 7. CDR3 sequence (DNA): TGTGCCAGCAGTAGAGACAGGGCCCGAGAGACCCAGTACTTC. Protein sequence: CASSRDRARETQYF.

This clonotype has ten or more counts. The chain joins TRBV4-1 to TRBJ2-3, with D unresolved. The germline V gene has CDR1 MGHRA and CDR2 YSYEKL. The ends were cut back, 2 bases at V and 0 bases at J, with 9 bases in the middle. CDR3 length: 15 residues. CDR3: CASSQYLTSTDTQYF. CDR3 sequence (DNA): TGCGCCAGCAGCCAATATTTGACTAGCACAGATACGCAGTATTTT.

This clonotype has only one observation. A much larger clone is a single base away; this may be a read error. This chain joins TRBV7-3 and TRBJ2-1; D gene uncertain. Germline values: CDR1 SGHTA, CDR2 FQGTGA. The length of the CDR3 is 15 residues. The CDR3: CASSSGVSSYNEQLF. The CDR3 bases are TGTGCCAGCAGCTCGGGCGTAAGCTCCTACAATGAGCAGCTCTTC.

The rearrangement joins TRBV7-3 to TRBJ2-2; D may be TRBD1 or TRBD2 (5 bases each). The CDR3 totals 15 residues. Trimming shortened V by 7 bases and J by 5 bases, and 17 bases separated the two germline ends. Germline V gene data show CDR1 as SGHTA and CDR2 as FQGTGA. CDR3 loop: CASKGGPPGTGELFF. The CDR3 DNA follows: TGTGCCAGCAAAGGAGGTCCCCCAGGGACCGGGGAGCTGTTTTTT.

This clonotype was seen ten or more times. The chain links TRBV7-7 to TRBJ2-1, with 12 bases lining up with TRBD2. V gave up 5 bases and J gave up 6 bases; unmatched junction bases: 5. CDR1 and CDR2 from the germline V gene are SSHAT and FNYEAQ (reference sequence). The length of the CDR3 is 15 residues. CDR3 in DNA: TGTGCCAGCAGCGCGACTAGCGGGAGAATCAATGAGCAGTTCTTC. This codes for CASSATSGRINEQFF.

This clonotype was recorded at least ten times. V usage is TRBV20-1 and J usage is TRBJ2-1; unclear D gene. In germline, CDR1 is DFQATT, CDR2 SNEGSKA (reference sequence). CDR3 length: 14 residues. V shed 5 bases and J shed 0 bases, with 11 bases lying between them. The DNA of the CDR3 is TGCAGTGCTGGGGTCATAAGCTCCTACAATGAGCAGTTCTTC. Amino acids: CSAGVISSYNEQFF.

A word on this clonotype: A much larger clone is a single base away; this may be a read error. CDR3 nucleotide sequence: TGCGGTGCTCTTCGAGTTTACGAGCAGTACTTC. Translation gives CGALRVYEQYF. The rearrangement joins TRBV20-1 to TRBJ2-7; D ambiguous. The CDR3 runs 11 residues. The germline CDR1 and CDR2 sequences are DFQATT and SNEGSKA (reference sequence).

A remark on this clonotype: A much larger clone lies one base from this, so it may be a read error. The chain joins TRBV12-5 to TRBJ2-7, with D unclear. This CDR3 has 14 residues. Germline V CDR1 and CDR2: LGHNT, FRNRAP. V was clipped by 2 bases and J by 2 bases, with 10 bases between them. The DNA for the CDR3 is TGTGCTAGTGGTTTGAAAGCAGTGCCCTACGAGCAGTACTTC. Its protein product is CASGLKAVPYEQYF.

With regard to this clonotype: A much larger clone differs from this one at a single base, so this may be a read error. The chain joins TRBV11-2 to TRBJ2-7; 12 bases match TRBD2. This CDR3 is built from 15 residues. The germline V gene has CDR1 SGHAT and CDR2 FQNNGV. The CDR3 DNA follows: TGTGTCAGCAGCTTAACGACTAGCGGGAGTGGAGAGCAGTACTTC. Protein: CVSSLTTSGSGEQYF. Full variable domain (missing parts from reference TRBV11-2 and TRBJ2-7): EAGVAQSPRYKIIEKRQSVAFWCNPISGHATLYWYQQILGQGPKLLIQFQNNGVVDDSQLPKDRFSAERLKGVDSTLKIQPAKLEDSAVYLCVSSLTTSGSGEQYFGPGTRLTVT.

As for this clonotype: The junction and the germline gene differ at one end; a read error may be behind it. The CDR3 here is CSVETGVYEQHF. The CDR3 DNA follows: TGCAGCGTCGAGACTGGGGTCTACGAGCAGCACTTC. This rearrangement joins TRBV29-1 to TRBJ2-7; D is undetermined. This CDR3 is 12 amino acids long. Germline lookup yields CDR1 SQVTM and CDR2 ANQGSEA.